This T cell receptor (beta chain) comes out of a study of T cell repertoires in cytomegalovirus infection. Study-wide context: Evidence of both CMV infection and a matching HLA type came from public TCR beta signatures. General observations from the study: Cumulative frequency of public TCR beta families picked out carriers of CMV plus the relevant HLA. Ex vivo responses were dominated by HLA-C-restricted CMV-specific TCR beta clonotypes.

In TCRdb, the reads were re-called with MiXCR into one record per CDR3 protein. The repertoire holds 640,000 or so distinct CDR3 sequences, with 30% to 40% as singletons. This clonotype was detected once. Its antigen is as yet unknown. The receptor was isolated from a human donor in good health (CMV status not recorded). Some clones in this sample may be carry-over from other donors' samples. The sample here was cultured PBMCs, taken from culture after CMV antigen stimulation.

The CDR3 protein is CASSPHLAAYEQYF. CDR3 DNA sequence: TGTGCCAGCAGCCCCCACTTGGCAGCTTACGAGCAGTACTTC. This chain joins TRBV7-9 and TRBJ2-7; no clear D. This CDR3 is built from 14 residues. V was trimmed by 5 bases and J by 4 bases, leaving 15 bases between them. Germline CDR1 reads SEHNR; CDR2 reads FQNEAQ (reference sequence). Complete variable domain (other parts from reference TRBV7-9 and TRBJ2-7): DTGVSQNPRHKITKRGQNVTFRCDPISEHNRLYWYRQTLGQGPEFLTYFQNEAQLEKSRLLSDRFSAERPKGSFSTLEIQRTEQGDSAMYLCASSPHLAAYEQYFGPGTRLTVT.